This entry lists 21 T cell receptor beta chains sequenced from one sample in a study of long-term antiretroviral therapy in people with HIV. This was the immunoSEQ v3.0 assay at survey level. TCRdb's table, derived via immunoSEQ multiplex PCR, lists solely in-frame clones and lacks some. The sample consists of fewer than 25,000 clones, more than 75% of them appearing once. Specimen: unsorted PBMCs, collected 2.3 years after starting antiretroviral therapy. The receptors derive from a man in his sixties with HIV.

This rearrangement joins TRBV7-3 to TRBJ1-1, with D uncertain. This CDR3 comprises 14 residues. Trimming stripped 5 bases from V and 3 bases from J, with 13 bases between. The germline V gene encodes CDR1 SGHTA and CDR2 FQGTGA. The CDR3 DNA sequence: TGTGCCAGCAGCCCGATCAACGGGGACACTGAAGCTTTCTTT. It is translated as CASSPINGDTEAFF.

V is TRBV5-1 and J is TRBJ1-3; D call uncertain. The V end was cut by 0 bases, the J end by 4 bases, with 11 bases between. Germline CDR1 SGHRS, CDR2 YFSETQ. There are 15 residues in the CDR3. The CDR3 region has the DNA TGCGCCAGCAGCTTGGACCCCACGTCAGGAAACACCATATATTTT. This sequence encodes CASSLDPTSGNTIYF.

The count of this clone is one. The J gene is TRBJ2-7, the V gene TRBV30; possibly TRBD1 for D (6 bases). Germline V CDR1 and CDR2: GTSNPN, SVGIG (reference sequence). The CDR3 runs to 16 residues. Trimming cost V 2 bases and J 3 bases, with 20 bases left between them. CDR3 DNA: TGTGCCTGGAGTTGGGGACCCGGGACACCCAACTACGAGCAGTACTTC. Protein: CAWSWGPGTPNYEQYF.

The chain recombines TRBV7-8 with TRBJ2-3; D is unresolved. This CDR3 comprises 13 residues. Germline CDR1 is SGHVS and CDR2 is FQNEAQ. Deletions cut 5 bases from V and 4 bases from J, with 10 bases between. CDR3 DNA: TGTGCCAGCAGCCCACACCGATCAGATACGCAGTATTTT. Translating gives CASSPHRSDTQYF.

V gene TRBV25-1 combines with J gene TRBJ1-1; 7 bases line up with TRBD1. This CDR3 comprises 11 residues. Germline CDR1 and CDR2: MGHDK and SYGVNS. V trimming: 6 bases; J trimming: 5 bases; junction bases outside the gene matches: 0. The CDR3 loop reads CASSRGTEAFF. CDR3 nucleotides: TGTGCCAGCAGCAGGGGGACTGAAGCTTTCTTT.

This clone turned up a few times. V is TRBV7-2 and J is TRBJ1-2; D not resolved. The V and J ends lost 0 bases and 0 bases respectively, with 8 bases between them. The CDR3 totals 15 residues. Germline V gene lookup returns CDR1 SGHTA and CDR2 FQGNSA. The CDR3 sequence: CASSLAADPNYGYTF. The CDR3 DNA reads as TGTGCCAGCAGCTTAGCCGCCGACCCTAACTATGGCTACACCTTC.

The chain is built from TRBV19 and TRBJ2-1; maybe TRBD2 (6 bases). Germline V CDR1 and CDR2: LNHDA, SQIVND (reference sequence). V was clipped by 7 bases and J by 6 bases, with 16 bases between them. The CDR3 is made up of 14 amino acids. This chain's CDR3 is CASTVGLAPNEQFF. DNA of the CDR3: TGTGCCAGTACAGTGGGGCTAGCGCCCAATGAGCAGTTCTTC.

The chain combines TRBV27 with TRBJ1-5; 7 nucleotides match TRBD1. The CDR3 spans 14 residues. CDR1 and CDR2 from the germline V gene are MNHEY and SMNVEV (reference sequence). V trimming: 5 bases; J trimming: 4 bases; junction bases outside the gene matches: 5. CDR3 loop: CASSGTTGNQPQHF. Written as DNA, the CDR3 is TGTGCCAGCAGTGGAACGACAGGGAATCAGCCCCAGCATTTT.

This clone was observed once. This chain connects TRBV2 to TRBJ1-2; D is perhaps TRBD1 (6 bases). Germline CDR1 and CDR2: SNHLY and FYNNEI. CDR3 length equals 14 residues. V lost 5 bases and J 4 bases, leaving 14 bases between the germline ends. CDR3: CASSIQGNPYGYTF. In nucleotides, the CDR3 is TGTGCCAGCAGTATACAGGGCAACCCCTATGGCTACACCTTC.

The chain carries TRBV6-1 and TRBJ2-3, with TRBD2 matching over 10 bases. This CDR3 has 16 amino acids. Looked up from germline, CDR1 is MNHNS and CDR2 is SASEGT. The V segment lost 3 bases and the J segment 1 base; nucleotides outside the gene matches: 4. Written as DNA, the CDR3 is TGTGCCAGCAGTGATCTAGCGGGAGTGCGCACAGATACGCAGTATTTT. This translates into CASSDLAGVRTDTQYF.

The rearrangement uses TRBV5-1 and TRBJ2-1, with D perhaps matching TRBD1 or TRBD2 (5 bases each). Germline CDR1 and CDR2: SGHRS and YFSETQ. The CDR3 runs 16 residues. V gave up 4 bases and J gave up 8 bases, with 22 bases separating them. The CDR3 DNA is TGCGCCAGCAGCGGGACGCCGATTAGTACGGCGGATGAGCAGTTCTTC. This gives the protein CASSGTPISTADEQFF.

The rearrangement uses TRBV4-3 and TRBJ2-5; 7 nucleotides agree with TRBD2. Germline V gene sequence: CDR1 LGHNA, CDR2 YSLEER. Unmatched junction bases numbered 3, after V lost 0 bases and J lost 5 bases. CDR3 length: 14 residues. The CDR3 loop reads CASSQEGSGETQYF. The DNA for the CDR3 is TGCGCCAGCAGCCAAGAAGGTAGCGGGGAGACCCAGTACTTC.

CDR3 sequence: CASISGGRDYQPQHF. CDR3 DNA: TGTGCCAGCATCTCAGGGGGACGGGATTATCAGCCCCAGCATTTT. The rearrangement links TRBV6-1 to TRBJ1-5, with 7 nucleotides matching TRBD1. The trim removed 7 bases at V and 5 bases at J, leaving 11 bases unmatched. The CDR3 runs to 15 residues. Per germline, CDR1 MNHNS and CDR2 SASEGT.

The chain uses TRBV11-2 and TRBJ2-5; 7 bases are a match to TRBD2. CDR3 length: 15 residues. V was pared by 1 base and J by 5 bases, with 7 bases of the junction left unmatched. The germline V gene has CDR1 SGHAT and CDR2 FQNNGV. CDR3 in amino acids: CASSLVRTSVETQYF. CDR3 DNA sequence: TGTGCCAGCAGCTTAGTTCGAACTAGCGTCGAGACCCAGTACTTC.

The rearrangement links TRBV7-2 to TRBJ2-1, with TRBD2 identical over 8 bases. Trimming took 5 bases from V and 4 from J; bases not matched to a gene: 13. The CDR3 consists of 17 residues. Germline values: CDR1 SGHTA, CDR2 FQGNSA. The CDR3 protein is CASSAALAGGGYNEQFF. The CDR3 DNA reads TGTGCCAGCAGCGCAGCGCTAGCCGGCGGGGGGTACAATGAGCAGTTCTTC. Full variable domain (missing parts from reference TRBV7-2 and TRBJ2-1): GAGVSQSPSNKVTEKGKDVELRCDPISGHTALYWYRQSLGQGLEFLIYFQGNSAPDKSGLPSDRFSAERTGGSVSTLTIQRTQQEDSAVYLCASSAALAGGGYNEQFFGPGTRLTVL.

The chain is built from TRBV5-1 and TRBJ2-3; D is perhaps TRBD1 (6 bases). This CDR3 contains 14 residues. Trimming left V 0 bases short and J 3 bases short, with 8 bases between. The V gene's germline CDR1 is SGHRS and CDR2 YFSETQ. CDR3 sequence reads: CASSLGTVTDTQYF. Here the CDR3 DNA reads TGCGCCAGCAGCTTGGGGACAGTAACAGATACGCAGTATTTT.

The chain uses TRBV10-3 and TRBJ1-2; the D is unclear. V shed 6 bases and J shed 7 bases, with 12 bases lying between them. The CDR3 is 12 amino acids. Per the germline V gene, CDR1 is ENHRY and CDR2 is SYGVKD. CDR3 sequence reads: CAISLTLSGYTF. In DNA form, the CDR3 reads TGTGCCATCAGCTTGACACTTTCTGGCTACACCTTC.

The CDR3 region is CASSLALGQGGNTIYF. The CDR3 nucleotides are TGTGCCAGCAGCTTAGCGCTAGGTCAAGGTGGAAACACCATATATTTT. This sequence joins TRBV7-6 and TRBJ1-3; unclear D gene. The V end was cut by 0 bases, the J end by 3 bases, with 12 bases between. The CDR3 runs 16 residues. CDR1 and CDR2 from the germline V gene are SGHVS and FNYEAQ.

The chain combines TRBV6-5 with TRBJ2-6; D is undetermined. The germline V gene has CDR1 MNHEY and CDR2 SVGAGI. The CDR3 has 16 amino acids. V dropped 2 bases and J dropped 0 bases, with 8 bases sitting between them. Here the CDR3 reads CASSYVWGSGANVLTF. The CDR3 DNA reads as TGTGCCAGCAGTTACGTATGGGGCTCTGGGGCCAACGTCCTGACTTTC.

The sample holds one count of this clone. The chain employs TRBV5-1 and TRBJ2-5; D might be TRBD2 (6 bases). The germline gives CDR1 SGHRS, CDR2 YFSETQ. V lost 3 bases and J 0 bases, leaving 12 bases between the germline ends. This CDR3 has 15 residues. In DNA form, the CDR3 reads TGCGCCAGCAGCTCGGGCGGGGATTACCAAGAGACCCAGTACTTC. Amino acids: CASSSGGDYQETQYF.

The V gene is TRBV5-5, the J gene TRBJ2-5; D call uncertain. Germline values: CDR1 SGHKS, CDR2 YYEKEE (reference sequence). The CDR3 length is 12 residues. V gave up 1 base and J gave up 5 bases, with 6 bases separating them. The CDR3 here is CASSLIGETQYF. CDR3 sequence (DNA): TGTGCCAGCAGCTTGATAGGTGAGACCCAGTACTTC.